This TCR beta chain is from a study of blood T cell repertoires in COVID-19 (TCRdb year 2020). For context, the study as a whole: Samples from collaborators originated in the United States, Italy and Spain and spanned both the acute and convalescent phases of COVID-19. The material from the prospective study consisted of cDNA or gDNA derived from T cells, B-cell-depleted T cells, or PBMCs. Subjects who had been exposed to COVID-19, were actively infected with it, or had recovered from it provided the deeply sampled blood TCRbeta repertoires that made up the dataset. The repertoires were made available in a free public database intended to serve as a resource for research on the immune response to SARS-CoV-2. Samples came from the ongoing ImmuneRACE study (first 160 participants) plus 1,254 subjects from 6 global collaborators. A de-identified subject ID, COVID-19 status, age in years and sex were almost always included in the sample metadata. HLA class I and class II types, where available, came from metadata supplied by the sample provider rather than from assay-based typing. The paper's findings and limits, for the study overall: The quantity of clinical and demographic metadata differed by source and by participant and was supplied without curation.

Participants in the prospective study were enrolled through a virtual design, were aged 18 to 89 years, and lived in approximately 25 United States geographic areas. To assign participants to cohorts, the prospective study relied on clinical history that participants themselves reported in a screening survey and a study questionnaire. Recovered participants in ImmuneRACE Cohort 3 were defined by two consecutive negative NP/OP PCR tests, clearance by a healthcare professional, or resolution of symptoms. In the prospective study, mobile phlebotomists collected whole blood, serum and a nasopharyngeal or oropharyngeal swab from each participant. Participants in the prospective study had the option to provide additional blood draws and questionnaires over an approximately 2-month period. Before DNA extraction, prospective study blood samples were shipped either frozen or at room temperature. The CDR3 contains 11 residues, cysteine and phenylalanine counted. Only the CDR3 region is kept as DNA, spanning 33 bases read in frame from base 1. CDR1 and CDR2 (MGHDK, SYGVNS) derive from the germline V gene. Trimming removed 7 bases from V and 1 base from J, leaving 5 bases between the germline ends.

TCRbeta CDR3 regions were amplified from genomic DNA using the immunoSEQ Assay, a bias-controlled multiplex PCR. Per the authors' processing: The number of nucleated cells in each sample was estimated by amplification of reference gene primers within the assay. To quantify the absolute abundance of each unique TCRbeta CDR3 rearrangement, sequence reads were collapsed and filtered. For each sample, productive Simpson clonality was calculated by taking the square root of Simpson's diversity index across productive rearrangements. TCRdb limited this immuneACCESS table to in-frame rearrangements with V and J called. A share of clones is missing; checked studies link under half to unresolved V genes, and the rest is unexplained. V, J and clone size are taken as reported in that table, and D and trimming were inferred from the DNA itself. Counted in this sample were more than 200,000 clones; 85% to 90% of them appeared once. Jointly, the top ten make up about 4% of the sample.

On this clone: The antigen it recognizes is unknown. The record has no base qualities; no much larger clone is one base away.

This receptor was obtained from a woman between 25 and 40 years old who had recovered from COVID-19. What was sequenced was PBMCs or T cells enriched from blood (not recorded which). The chain couples TRBV25-1 to TRBJ2-7; the D gene is unclear. The CDR3 protein sequence reads: CASTSSYEQYF. Read as DNA, the sequence is TGTGCCAGCACCTCTTCCTACGAGCAGTACTTC.